The clone carrying this T cell receptor (beta chain) was counted between two and nine times. What it binds is unknown. The data were obtained in a study of T cell repertoires in cytomegalovirus infection. Turning to the study itself: Recently identified HLA-C-restricted and well-studied HLA-B-restricted CMV epitopes were used. Public TCR beta signatures provided an indication of both CMV infection and a matching HLA type.

Looked up from germline, CDR1 is SGHVS and CDR2 is FNYEAQ. The CDR3 is 15 residues long. Trimming shortened V by 5 bases and J by 2 bases, and 16 bases separated the two germline ends. From the reads, TCRdb called clonotypes with MiXCR, one entry per CDR3 protein. Among 640,000 or so distinct CDR3 sequences listed, roughly 30% were seen once. Study findings and constraints: HLA-C-restricted, CMV-specific TCR beta clonotypes were dominant ex vivo. Public TCR beta family frequency separated CMV-and-HLA carriers, including in an independent cohort.

This specimen consisted of cultured PBMCs, obtained from culture after CMV antigen stimulation. This clonotype was sampled from a human donor in good health (CMV status not recorded). Some clones in this sample may be carry-over from other donors' samples. The chain combines TRBV7-6 with TRBJ2-7; D is perhaps TRBD2 (5 bases). This chain's CDR3 is CASSTSDGGPYEQYF. For the CDR3, the DNA is TGTGCCAGCAGCACCTCGGACGGAGGTCCCTACGAGCAGTACTTC.